This T cell receptor beta chain was obtained from a study of human T cells and chemical hapten exposure (dated by TCRdb to the early 2020s). Study-level background: For sensitization, 2% DPC in acetone was applied to an approximately 2 cm by approximately 2 cm area of upper inner arm skin. Alopecia areata with under or over 50% scalp involvement, alopecia totalis and alopecia universalis were represented in the patient cohort, which was mostly female. Weekly therapeutic DPC doses were additionally applied to the scalp of patients throughout the roughly 23-week study period. Patch testing was performed on the upper back with Finn chambers containing 0.01% DPC, and the patch tests were scored after 6 days according to International Contact Dermatitis Research Group standards. For TCR sequencing, blood came from over 25 alopecia patients at anywhere from one to four time points (pre-sensitization, 2, 6 and 24 weeks). Libraries were combined into a pool for sequencing, and differences in TCR yield between samples came mainly from small differences in library volumes within the pool. Blood samples were taken from patients before sensitization (week 0) and then at 2, 6 and about 24 weeks after DPC sensitization. This study followed changes in the peripheral blood TCR repertoire in vivo during primary and secondary sensitization of alopecia patients to the hapten diphenylcyclopropenone (DPC). Here is what the overall study found, with its caveats: Repeated subsampling changed both the strength of the expansion versus patch-test correlation and the threshold at which the correlation became significant. Patch test score correlated positively with the number of PT1 expanded TCRs, reaching significance at thresholds 8, 16 and 32 but not at 4. Alopecia, a presumed autoimmune disease, was present in all patients, so the immune response of the patients might differ from that of healthy individuals. Significantly more large CDR3 similarity clusters were formed by expanded TCRs than by pre-sensitization or healthy control sets, consistent with antigen-driven responses. No change with DPC sensitization was found in the number of TCRs above 1 in 1000 frequency, and no evidence of global repertoire structure alterations was found.

The intended sense of this specimen's time point label: pre-sensitization, week 0. The sample's treatment or condition label is to be understood as: therapeutic diphenylcyclopropenone sensitization with weekly scalp DPC. At every patch-test visit, the blood draw took place before the patch test was put on. Eligible patients were aged 18 to 70, diagnosed with alopecia, deemed suitable for DPC therapy, and excluded if pregnant. Total RNA was extracted from unfractionated whole blood collected in Tempus Blood RNA tubes. About this clonotype: It lacks a known antigen. Base quality data are lacking; no much larger clone is found one base away.

The library was made by RACE. Sequenced using a NextSeq 500. Library preparation attached unique molecular identifiers to individual cDNA molecules for quantitative, reproducible TCR counting. From each blood RNA sample, both TCR alpha and TCR beta chains were sequenced. The authors' pipeline ran thus. A median of about 89,000 TCRs per sample was observed, with a range of about 20,000 to 690,600. V, J and CDR3 annotation of the TCR reads was performed with the Decombinator software suite. To make PS versus PT1 abundance plots, every sample was subsampled to the same number of TCRs (28,000). TCRs were defined as expanded if absent before sensitization and observed at least eight times at the 2-week time point. TCRdb took the public reads, trimmed them with fastp at Q25, ran MiXCR for clone calling and kept in-frame beta chains. Rows with a matching CDR3 protein are joined into one entry that keeps the most common DNA and genes. TCRdb, not the original authors, processed these V and J calls. For this sample there are roughly 80,000 distinct CDR3 sequences; less than 15% appear just once. The leading ten clones occupy 3.5% to 6% of the sample.

Spanning cysteine to phenylalanine, the CDR3 consists of 15 amino acids. Only the CDR3 DNA stays, 45 bases, in frame from base 1. The junction shows trimming of 0 bases on V and 12 bases on J, plus 23 bases between the germline ends. For CDR1 and CDR2, the germline V gene (reference sequence) lists GTSNPN and SVGIG. The sequence was obtained from a woman between 50 and 59 years old with alopecia areata. Some clones in this sample may be carry-over from other donors' samples. The chain is assembled from TRBV30 and TRBJ1-1; a confident D gene designation cannot be given. Sequenced material: whole blood, taken in connection with sensitization to the hapten diphenylcyclopropenone (DPC). The DNA sequence is TGTGCCTGGAGTGTACTGCTCACACAAATGGGTTTCTCTTTCTTT. Its translation reads: CAWSVLLTQMGFSFF.